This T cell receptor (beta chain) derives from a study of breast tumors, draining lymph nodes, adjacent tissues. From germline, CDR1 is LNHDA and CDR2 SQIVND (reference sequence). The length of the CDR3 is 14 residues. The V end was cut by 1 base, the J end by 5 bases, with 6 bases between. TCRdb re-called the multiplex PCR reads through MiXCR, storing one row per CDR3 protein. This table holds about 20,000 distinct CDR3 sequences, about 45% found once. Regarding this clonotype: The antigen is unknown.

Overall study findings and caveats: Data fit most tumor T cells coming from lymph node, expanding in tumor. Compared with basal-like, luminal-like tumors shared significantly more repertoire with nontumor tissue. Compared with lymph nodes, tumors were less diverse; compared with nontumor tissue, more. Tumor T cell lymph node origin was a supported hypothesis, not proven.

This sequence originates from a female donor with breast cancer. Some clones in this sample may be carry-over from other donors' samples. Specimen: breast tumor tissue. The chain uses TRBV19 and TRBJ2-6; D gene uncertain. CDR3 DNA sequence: TGTGCCAGTAGTATAGGAGGCAGGGCCAACGTCCTGACTTTC. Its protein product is CASSIGGRANVLTF.